The rows below give T cell receptor beta chains drawn from one sample of a study of CD8 T cells in Susac syndrome. TCRdb re-derived calls from the immunoSEQ multiplex PCR reads in MiXCR, one entry per CDR3 protein. The sample contains roughly 120,000 distinct CDR3 sequences, about 94% of which appear only once. Sequencing was performed on CD4+ T cells from PBMCs. These receptors originate from a human donor with multiple sclerosis. Both conserved end residues are part of each CDR3.

cdr3_aa	v_call	j_call
CASKGIRSGNTIYF	TRBV6-2/TRBV6-3	TRBJ1-3
CASSPLTSGSTDTQYF	TRBV2	TRBJ2-3
CSARDSSTSGEQFF	TRBV20-1	TRBJ2-1
CASSSNGGRGYTF	TRBV11-2	TRBJ1-2
CASSAYTGYNEQFF	TRBV9	TRBJ2-1
CASSPGIGGEKLFF	TRBV18	TRBJ1-4
CASSSGTRETQYF	TRBV5-1	TRBJ2-5
CASSLQSGTGDTQYF	TRBV9	TRBJ2-3
CASSWPGSFGTEQYF	TRBV7-2	TRBJ2-7
CSAHLPGSGEQYF	TRBV20-1	TRBJ2-7
CASSYNPKSYEQYF	TRBV7-9	TRBJ2-7
CASSQAGGAIAYEQYF	TRBV4-2	TRBJ2-7
CASSEVSYNEQFF	TRBV2	TRBJ2-1
CSARADHGTIYF	TRBV20-1	TRBJ1-3
CASGGGSLYEQYF	TRBV9	TRBJ2-7
CSASEALSMNTEAFF	TRBV20-1	TRBJ1-1
CASSLKRGARGTEAFF	TRBV7-9	TRBJ1-1
CASILGGTGANVLTF	TRBV2	TRBJ2-6
CASSSGTVPEQYF	TRBV6-6	TRBJ2-7
CASSIVPQTVIQPQHF	TRBV19	TRBJ1-5
CASSRKVLVRAGYTF	TRBV2	TRBJ1-2
CSALSGTGRGGTEAFF	TRBV20-1	TRBJ1-1
CASSLRRVDYGYTF	TRBV7-8	TRBJ1-2
CASGLVLSSGTGKGNTIYF	TRBV12-5	TRBJ1-3